Listed below are T cell receptor beta chains from one sample, sequenced in a study of CD4+ T cells in melanoma. This table comes from immunoSEQ multiplex PCR, and its TCRdb copy is limited to in-frame clones, with some not included. Among roughly 12,000 clones listed, over 60% were seen once. The sequenced sample was cells from a culture (not recorded whether cultured in vitro). All receptors come from a human donor with melanoma. CDR3s include the opening cysteine and the closing phenylalanine or tryptophan. A D gene is named only where the DNA matches it firmly. Size is stated for part of the rows, as once, few or many counts, or as a class when the clone is expanded.

J gene | clone size | V gene | CDR3 length | D gene | CDR3 DNA | CDR3 protein
TRBJ1-2 | few | TRBV6-1 | 13 | . | TGTGCCAGCAGCGACGACAGTTCCTATGGCTACACCTTC | CASSDDSSYGYTF
TRBJ1-1 | . | TRBV4-1 | 15 | TRBD1 | TGCGCCAGCAGCCAAAAGGGACAGAAGAACACTGAAGCTTTCTTT | CASSQKGQKNTEAFF
TRBJ2-2 | once | TRBV27 | 15 | . | TGTGCCAGCAGTCGCAGAGGGGCGGACACCGGGGAGCTGTTTTTT | CASSRRGADTGELFF
TRBJ2-3 | once | TRBV5-1 | 14 | . | TGCGCCAGCTCGCTGGGCACTAGCACAGATACGCAGTATTTT | CASSLGTSTDTQYF
TRBJ1-2 | . | TRBV18 | 14 | . | TGTGCCAGCTCCCCCGCTATGGATAACTATGGCTACACCTTC | CASSPAMDNYGYTF
TRBJ1-5 | . | TRBV4-2 | 15 | . | TGTGCCAGCAGCCAAGTAGCGGGAGGAGGGGAGCCCCAGCATTTT | CASSQVAGGGEPQHF
TRBJ1-2 | . | TRBV9 | 15 | . | TGTGCCAGCAGCGTAGGACGGTTCGGGAGCTATGGCTACACCTTC | CASSVGRFGSYGYTF
TRBJ2-3 | . | TRBV7-3 | 15 | . | TGTGCCAGCAGCTTAACGGGGATAGCCCCTAGGACGCAGTATTTT | CASSLTGIAPRTQYF
TRBJ1-1 | . | TRBV6-4 | 13 | . | TGTGCCAGCAGTTCCGGGGGGTACACTGAAGCTTTCTTT | CASSSGGYTEAFF
TRBJ2-1 | . | TRBV7-3 | 15 | TRBD2 | TGTGCCAGCAGCTTAACTAGCGGGGCCTCGGGTGAGCAGTTCTTC | CASSLTSGASGEQFF
TRBJ2-3 | . | TRBV5-1 | 15 | . | TGCGCCAGCAGCCCGGGTAGGGCCGGCACAGATACGCAGTATTTT | CASSPGRAGTDTQYF
TRBJ2-7 | . | TRBV28 | 12 | . | TGTGCCACCGGGACTCAAGCCTACGAGCAGTACTTC | CATGTQAYEQYF
TRBJ2-7 | . | TRBV7-9 | 17 | TRBD1 | TGTGCCAGCAGCTTAGTTAAGGGGTACCGGACAGGCTACGAGCAGTACTTC | CASSLVKGYRTGYEQYF
TRBJ1-1 | . | TRBV5-1 | 12 | . | TGCGCCAGCAGATTTGACACCACTGAAGCTTTCTTT | CASRFDTTEAFF
TRBJ2-1 | . | TRBV7-3 | 16 | . | TGTGCCAGCAGCCCCCAACCAAACCTCGCCTACAATGAGCAGTTCTTC | CASSPQPNLAYNEQFF
TRBJ1-1 | . | TRBV19 | 18 | . | TGTGCCAGTAGTATTGGAGGGGGGGTTTTTGACACACTCACTGAAGCTTTCTTT | CASSIGGGVFDTLTEAFF
TRBJ2-7 | . | TRBV5-1 | 15 | . | TGCGCCAGCAGCTTGGGAGGGGTCGACGCGTACGAGCAGTACTTC | CASSLGGVDAYEQYF
TRBJ1-5 | . | TRBV10-2 | 13 | . | TGCGCCAGCAGTTCACAGGGTAATCAGCCCCAGCATTTT | CASSSQGNQPQHF
TRBJ1-1 | . | TRBV19 | 13 | . | TGTGCCAGTTCCCGGGGGTTGAACACTGAAGCTTTCTTT | CASSRGLNTEAFF
TRBJ2-6 | . | TRBV5-4 | 18 | TRBD1 | TGTGCCAGCAGCACCGGACGGGACAGGGGGGCTGGGGCCAACGTCCTGACTTTC | CASSTGRDRGAGANVLTF
TRBJ2-2 | . | TRBV6-5 | 15 | . | TGTGCCAGCAGTTACTGGGATCGGGGGACCGGGGAGCTGTTTTTT | CASSYWDRGTGELFF
TRBJ2-3 | . | TRBV13 | 13 | TRBD2 | TGTGCCAGCAGCTTAGAGCGGACTAGCGGGGGTATTTTT | CASSLERTSGGIF
TRBJ2-1 | once | TRBV29-1 | 13 | TRBD1 | TGCAGCGTTGATATACAGGGGGAGGTTGAGCAGTTCTTC | CSVDIQGEVEQFF
TRBJ2-4 | . | TRBV14 | 18 | . | TGTGCCAGCAGCCAAGGGTTTAGGGCAGGGTCGGCCAAAAACATTCAGTACTTC | CASSQGFRAGSAKNIQYF
TRBJ2-5 | . | TRBV7-3 | 13 | TRBD1 | TGTGCCAGCAGCGCCTACAGGGGAGAGACCCAGTACTTC | CASSAYRGETQYF
TRBJ1-6 | . | TRBV7-7 | 17 | . | TGTGCCAGCAGCCCATGGGGCCTTAGCTCCTATAATTCACCCCTCCACTTT | CASSPWGLSSYNSPLHF
TRBJ2-3 | . | TRBV6-1 | 11 | . | TGTGCCAGCCGTAGCACAGATACGCAGTATTTT | CASRSTDTQYF
TRBJ1-2 | . | TRBV6-6 | 13 | . | TGTGCCAGCAGGAGAACAGGATACTATGGCTACACCTTC | CASRRTGYYGYTF
TRBJ2-5 | . | TRBV11-2 | 14 | . | TGTGCCAGCAGCTTCGCAGGGGGGGCAGAGACCCAGTACTTC | CASSFAGGAETQYF
TRBJ1-4 | . | TRBV6-1 | 16 | TRBD1 | TGTGCCAGCAGTGGGGACAGGGGACGGGGTTCTGAAAAACTGTTTTTT | CASSGDRGRGSEKLFF
TRBJ1-6 | few | TRBV5-1 | 16 | . | TGCGCCAGCAGAGGGACCGAGAGCTCCTATAATTCACCCCTCCACTTT | CASRGTESSYNSPLHF
TRBJ1-1 | . | TRBV4-1 | 15 | . | TGCGCCAGCAGACAAACCGGGATTGCTAACACTGAAGCTTTCTTT | CASRQTGIANTEAFF
TRBJ2-5 | once | TRBV5-1 | 14 | . | TGCGCCAGCAGCTTGAGAGCGATGCTAGAGACCCAGTACTTC | CASSLRAMLETQYF
TRBJ1-5 | few | TRBV30 | 17 | . | TGTGCCTGGAGTGTTGGTAGGGGGACAAGCAGCAATCAGCCCCAGCATTTT | CAWSVGRGTSSNQPQHF
TRBJ2-1 | . | TRBV6-1 | 15 | . | TGTGCCAGCAGCCCCGGAGCGGCCTCCTACAATGAGCAGTTCTTC | CASSPGAASYNEQFF
TRBJ2-3 | . | TRBV6-1 | 15 | . | TGTGCCAGCAGTGGCAAGGCCGTAAGCACAGATACGCAGTATTTT | CASSGKAVSTDTQYF